These T cell receptor beta chains were read from a single sample in a study of blood T cell repertoires in COVID-19. This table comes from immunoSEQ multiplex PCR, and its TCRdb copy is limited to in-frame clones, with some not included. The table shows approximately 350,000 clones, with around 89% occurring only once. The specimen was peripheral blood. The receptors come from a woman in her thirties with COVID-19, enrolled during active disease. Each CDR3 is given with its conserved first and last residue. The order of the fields is V gene, J gene, D gene, clone size, CDR3 DNA, CDR3 protein. The D gene is left open where the match is weak. Expanded clones get a size class; other rows say once, few or many, or leave the size out.

V: TRBV5-1; J: TRBJ1-6; D: TRBD1; size: -; DNA: TGCGCCAGCATCCCGCGTGGGACAGCGTCACCCCTCCACTTT; CDR3: CASIPRGTASPLHF
V: TRBV11-2; J: TRBJ2-7; D: -; size: -; DNA: TGTGCCAGCAGCTTAGCTGTCTACGAGCAGTACTTC; CDR3: CASSLAVYEQYF
V: TRBV28; J: TRBJ1-4; D: TRBD1; size: -; DNA: TGTGCCAGCAGTTACCCGGGACAGGGGGCTGAAAAACTGTTTTTT; CDR3: CASSYPGQGAEKLFF
V: TRBV12-3/TRBV12-4; J: TRBJ2-5; D: -; size: -; DNA: TGTGCCAGCAGCCAAAACAGGGAAGAGACCCAGTACTTC; CDR3: CASSQNREETQYF
V: TRBV24-1; J: TRBJ2-1; D: -; size: few; DNA: TGTGCCACCAGCCGGGACATACCACATGAGCAGTTCTTC; CDR3: CATSRDIPHEQFF
V: TRBV7-8; J: TRBJ2-1; D: TRBD2; size: -; DNA: TGTGCCAGCAGCTTAGGAAGGGCTAGCGGGAGACTCTACAATGAGCAGTTCTTC; CDR3: CASSLGRASGRLYNEQFF
V: TRBV4-3; J: TRBJ2-2; D: -; size: -; DNA: TGCGCCAGCAGCCTTGGCAGCACCGGGGAGCTGTTTTTT; CDR3: CASSLGSTGELFF
V: TRBV25-1; J: TRBJ2-1; D: TRBD2; size: -; DNA: TGTGCCAGCAGGGATAGCGGGGGGGCGACGGGTGAGCAGTTCTTC; CDR3: CASRDSGGATGEQFF
V: TRBV10-1; J: TRBJ2-3; D: -; size: once; DNA: TGCGCCAGCAGTGAAGGCGGGCCCCGGGTCACAGATACGCAGTATTTT; CDR3: CASSEGGPRVTDTQYF
V: TRBV18; J: TRBJ1-5; D: -; size: few; DNA: TGTGCCAGCTCACCCGGGAGGCAGAGCAATCAGCCCCAGCATTTT; CDR3: CASSPGRQSNQPQHF
V: TRBV7-2; J: TRBJ1-4; D: TRBD1; size: -; DNA: TGTGCCAGCAACCACGGGACAGGGGGAGAAAAACTGTTTTTT; CDR3: CASNHGTGGEKLFF
V: TRBV30; J: TRBJ2-1; D: -; size: -; DNA: TGTGCCTGGAGTGTAGAGGGTAATGAGCAGTTCTTC; CDR3: CAWSVEGNEQFF